The present entry profiles one T cell receptor beta chain with its context. Its antigen remains unknown. These data come from a study of cytomegalovirus exposure and HLA in healthy donors. Overall study results and limits: Through in vitro validation, a few CMV-associated chains were shown to be specific for CMV antigens. A later analysis linked a missense DCLRE1C variant to TCR beta V- and J-gene trimming. Differences between HLA loci emerged in a later analysis of TCR association rates, with DRB1 most and HLA-C fewest. Among TCR sequences, most were rare, though some public TCRs appeared in many donors.

This CDR3 is 19 amino acids long. V dropped 3 bases and J dropped 5 bases, with 26 bases sitting between them. The germline CDR1 and CDR2 sequences are SEHNR and FQNEAQ (reference sequence). PCR was performed using 60 Vbeta and 13 Jbeta primers. The assay was immunoSEQ multiplex PCR, and TCRdb's table has in-frame clones only and misses some. The sample lists approximately 150,000 clones, approximately 71% occurring once. The chain couples TRBV7-9 to TRBJ1-5, with a possible D match to TRBD1 (6 bases). Sequencing was done on a sample of PBMCs. The clonotype originates from a man aged 25-45 years in good health and CMV-seropositive. CDR3 sequence reads: CASSLASLVREGEDQPQHF. Here the CDR3 DNA reads TGTGCCAGCAGCTTGGCGAGCCTTGTAAGGGAGGGGGAGGATCAGCCCCAGCATTTT.